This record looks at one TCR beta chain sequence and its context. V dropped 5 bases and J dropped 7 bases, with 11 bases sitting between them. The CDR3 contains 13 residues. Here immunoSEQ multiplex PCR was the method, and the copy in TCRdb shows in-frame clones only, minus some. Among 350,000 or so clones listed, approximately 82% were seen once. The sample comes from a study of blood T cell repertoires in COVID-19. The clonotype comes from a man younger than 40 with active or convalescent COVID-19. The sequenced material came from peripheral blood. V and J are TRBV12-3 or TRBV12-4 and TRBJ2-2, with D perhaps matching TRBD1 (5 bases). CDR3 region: CASSNQGIGELFF. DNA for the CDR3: TGTGCCAGCAGTAACCAGGGAATCGGGGAGCTGTTTTTT.